The rows below give T cell receptor beta chains drawn from one sample of a study of early T cells in non-severe SARS-CoV-2 infection. Via MiXCR, TCRdb re-called the 5' RACE reads, giving one row per CDR3 protein. The sample has 25,000 to 30,000 distinct CDR3 sequences, approximately 4.8% seen once. Sequencing was performed on whole blood. These receptors came from an adult who was a healthcare worker with PCR-confirmed SARS-CoV-2 infection or an uninfected control (not recorded which). The CDR3 runs from the conserved cysteine through the conserved F or W.

CDR3	J	V
CSAAGSQETQYF	TRBJ2-5	TRBV20-1
CASSSDISYEQYF	TRBJ2-7	TRBV13
CASKNTEAFF	TRBJ1-1	TRBV6-6
CASSQDQSVAPLGELFF	TRBJ2-2	TRBV3-1
CASSLSTGDGYTF	TRBJ1-2	TRBV7-2
CASSEIGGNTIYF	TRBJ1-3	TRBV25-1
CASSVAPQGYELFF	TRBJ1-4	TRBV9
CSARDLGGPHNEQFF	TRBJ2-1	TRBV20-1
CASSLRVRLDSDTQYF	TRBJ2-3	TRBV7-9
CASSLTGTTNSPLHF	TRBJ1-6	TRBV5-1
CSVGGTSGGLEQFF	TRBJ2-1	TRBV29-1
CASSFGGPGETQYF	TRBJ2-5	TRBV7-6
CASSYPQGGKGEQFF	TRBJ2-1	TRBV7-2
CSVDSTDTQYF	TRBJ2-3	TRBV29-1
CASSLASQGNTEAFF	TRBJ1-1	TRBV7-9
CATNRDRLEELFF	TRBJ2-2	TRBV15
CASSQDFRGTSAGTQYF	TRBJ2-5	TRBV4-3
CASRAKHFYEQYF	TRBJ2-7	TRBV5-6